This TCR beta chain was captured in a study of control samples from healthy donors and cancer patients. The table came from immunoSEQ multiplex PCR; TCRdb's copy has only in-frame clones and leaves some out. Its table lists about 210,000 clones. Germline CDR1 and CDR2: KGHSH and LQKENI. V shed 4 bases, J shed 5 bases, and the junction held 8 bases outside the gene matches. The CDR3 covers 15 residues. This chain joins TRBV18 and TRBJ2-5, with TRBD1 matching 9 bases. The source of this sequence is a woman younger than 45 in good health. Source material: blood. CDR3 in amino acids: CASSRSPTGGETQYF. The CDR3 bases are TGTGCCAGCTCACGCAGCCCGACAGGGGGGGAGACCCAGTACTTC.